The 25 T cell receptor beta chains in this list originate from one sample, sequenced in a study of monozygotic twins with inflammatory bowel disease. Each CDR3 protein gets one entry in TCRdb, which reprocessed the 5' RACE reads and gives no DNA. The listing contains over 350,000 distinct CDR3 sequences. The source material was blood. The receptor source for this set is a human donor with ulcerative colitis or Crohn's disease, or a healthy co-twin of an affected twin (not recorded which).

V gene TRBV7-2 combines with J gene TRBJ2-3. The CDR3 is made up of 14 amino acids. The germline gives CDR1 SGHTA, CDR2 FQGNSA. Here the CDR3 reads CASSLGLYTDTQYF.

The chain has TRBV7-3 and TRBJ1-3; TCRdb's assignment of TRBD1 cannot be checked, as there is no DNA. Germline V gives CDR1 SGHTA, CDR2 FQGTGA. The CDR3 loop spans 15 amino acids. The CDR3 protein is CASSFRTGEGNTIYF.

The V call is TRBV11-2, the J call TRBJ2-3; TCRdb names TRBD2, which stays unverified in the absence of DNA. The germline V gene has CDR1 SGHAT and CDR2 FQNNGV. This CDR3 spans 18 amino acids. The CDR3: CASSLDYGTSARTDTQYF.

The V and J genes are TRBV4-3 and TRBJ2-3; checking the TCRdb D call of TRBD2 is not possible without DNA. Looked up from germline, CDR1 is LGHNA and CDR2 is YSLEER. The CDR3 runs to 14 residues. CDR3 protein: CASSQAGRTDTQYF.

The chain combines TRBV5-1 with TRBJ1-3. Germline V CDR1 and CDR2: SGHRS, YFSETQ. This CDR3 spans 16 amino acids. The CDR3 sequence is CASSMTSGGIGNTIYF.

V usage is TRBV10-3 and J usage is TRBJ2-7. The CDR3 consists of 13 residues. Germline CDR1 reads ENHRY; CDR2 reads SYGVKD. CDR3 residues: CAISERGSYEQYF.

The chain uses TRBV12-3 or TRBV12-4 and TRBJ1-5; TCRdb reports TRBD1, a call that lacks DNA to check it against. The CDR3 length is 15 residues. CDR3 protein: CASSQRQGARQPQHF.

The rearrangement links TRBV29-1 to TRBJ1-2; TCRdb gives TRBD1 as the D gene, but with no DNA this cannot be confirmed. This CDR3 has 12 amino acids. The V gene's germline CDR1 is SQVTM and CDR2 ANQGSEA. CDR3 sequence reads: CSVSTGNSGYTF.

The rearrangement joins TRBV6-6 to TRBJ2-3; TCRdb designates TRBD1, a call that cannot be tested without DNA. The germline CDR1 and CDR2 sequences are MNHNY and SVGAGI (reference sequence). CDR3 size: 14 residues. The CDR3: CASSLGATTDTQYF.

This chain connects TRBV27 to TRBJ1-1. The V gene's germline CDR1 is MNHEY and CDR2 SMNVEV (reference sequence). The CDR3 has 13 residues. The CDR3 is CASTQSAGIEAFF.

The rearrangement uses TRBV4-2 and TRBJ2-1; as DNA is missing, the TRBD2 call by TCRdb cannot be tested. The CDR3 runs 17 residues. CDR1 is LGHNA, CDR2 YNFKEQ, per germline. The CDR3 protein is CASSPGLAGGRGDEQFF.

The CDR3: CASSSALSRLLFQETQYF. The rearrangement joins TRBV5-5 to TRBJ2-5. The CDR3 length is 18 residues. Germline V gives CDR1 SGHKS, CDR2 YYEKEE (reference sequence).

V usage is TRBV2 and J usage is TRBJ2-2; TCRdb gives TRBD1 as the D gene, but with no DNA this cannot be confirmed. CDR1 and CDR2 from the germline V gene are SNHLY and FYNNEI. The CDR3 spans 13 residues. CDR3 loop: CASNGQNTGELFF.

The rearrangement uses TRBV4-1 and TRBJ1-6; TCRdb's D gene call, TRBD1, goes unchecked for lack of DNA. From germline, CDR1 is MGHRA and CDR2 YSYEKL. The CDR3 spans 16 residues. Here the CDR3 reads CASSPGTGNFYSPLHF.

The rearrangement uses TRBV5-1 and TRBJ1-4; TCRdb's assignment of TRBD1 cannot be checked, as there is no DNA. This CDR3 spans 16 amino acids. The germline CDR1 and CDR2 sequences are SGHRS and YFSETQ. The CDR3 sequence: CASSFGQHATNEKLFF.

The V gene is TRBV20-1, the J gene TRBJ1-5. Germline CDR1 is DFQATT and CDR2 is SNEGSKA (reference sequence). CDR3 size: 14 residues. The CDR3 loop is CSARDTGLNQPQHF.

The gene calls are TRBV4-1 and TRBJ2-7; TCRdb's D call, TRBD1, is unchecked because there is no DNA. CDR3 length: 17 residues. Germline V lookup: CDR1 MGHRA, CDR2 YSYEKL. The chain's CDR3 is CASSQPIQGATSYEQYF.

J is TRBJ2-3 and V is TRBV12-3 or TRBV12-4; no DNA is available, so the TRBD2 call from TCRdb remains unchecked. This CDR3 has 15 residues. The CDR3 loop is CASSLQRGGTDTQYF.

The chain recombines TRBV9 with TRBJ1-4. Germline-derived CDR1 and CDR2 are SGDLS and YYNGEE. This CDR3 is 14 amino acids long. The chain's CDR3 is CASSATTTDEKLFF.

J is TRBJ2-7 and V is TRBV5-1; TCRdb proposes TRBD2, but this gene call is untestable without DNA. This CDR3 region has 14 residues. Germline loops: CDR1 SGHRS, CDR2 YFSETQ. CDR3 sequence reads: CASSIAGATYEQYF.

J is TRBJ2-2 and V is TRBV7-9; TCRdb returns TRBD2, unconfirmable since there is no DNA. The CDR3 is 15 amino acids. The germline V gene encodes CDR1 SEHNR and CDR2 FQNEAQ (reference sequence). CDR3 loop: CASSHMGALPGELFF.

The rearrangement uses TRBV24-1 and TRBJ2-1; the D gene TCRdb calls, TRBD2, cannot be checked with no DNA. Germline CDR1 KGHDR, CDR2 SFDVKD. This CDR3 spans 16 amino acids. The CDR3 sequence is CATSDRASRLGSEQFF.

V is TRBV12-3 or TRBV12-4 and J is TRBJ2-7; the TRBD1 assignment by TCRdb is unverifiable without DNA. The CDR3 totals 12 residues. CDR3 sequence reads: CASSRPTYEQYF.

The gene calls are TRBV4-3 and TRBJ2-7; as DNA is missing, the TRBD1 call by TCRdb cannot be tested. Germline V CDR1 and CDR2: LGHNA, YSLEER. The CDR3 sequence is 16 residues long. CDR3 sequence: CASSQDATGIYYEQYF.

The chain combines TRBV29-1 with TRBJ2-1; TCRdb's assignment of TRBD1 cannot be checked, as there is no DNA. Germline V CDR1 and CDR2: SQVTM, ANQGSEA. The CDR3 is made up of 14 amino acids. The CDR3 loop reads CSVARDRGYNEQFF.